The following is a T cell receptor beta chain sequence with its context. The antigen is not known. These data come from a study of graft-versus-host responses after intestinal transplantation. Study-wide results and limits: Investigators detected GvH clones in recipient marrow, with some emerging earlier in ileum or blood. There was an association between peak levels of circulating GvH clones and early post-transplant HvG declines.

The CDR3 extends over 13 amino acids. CDR1 is SGDLS and CDR2 is YYNGEE in the germline V gene. V shed 4 bases and J shed 9 bases, with 16 bases lying between them. Data came from immunoSEQ multiplex PCR; TCRdb stores just in-frame clones and leaves some out. This table has roughly 98,000 clones, around 93% appearing once. The source material was unstimulated CD8+ T cells sorted from spleen or lymph node cells, sampled before transplant. The V call is TRBV9, the J call TRBJ1-2; D unresolved. This clonotype originated in a human donor who was the organ donor for an intestinal transplant. CDR3 sequence reads: CASSPLLGSSYTF. DNA of the CDR3: TGTGCCAGCAGCCCCCTTTTGGGCAGTAGCTACACCTTC.